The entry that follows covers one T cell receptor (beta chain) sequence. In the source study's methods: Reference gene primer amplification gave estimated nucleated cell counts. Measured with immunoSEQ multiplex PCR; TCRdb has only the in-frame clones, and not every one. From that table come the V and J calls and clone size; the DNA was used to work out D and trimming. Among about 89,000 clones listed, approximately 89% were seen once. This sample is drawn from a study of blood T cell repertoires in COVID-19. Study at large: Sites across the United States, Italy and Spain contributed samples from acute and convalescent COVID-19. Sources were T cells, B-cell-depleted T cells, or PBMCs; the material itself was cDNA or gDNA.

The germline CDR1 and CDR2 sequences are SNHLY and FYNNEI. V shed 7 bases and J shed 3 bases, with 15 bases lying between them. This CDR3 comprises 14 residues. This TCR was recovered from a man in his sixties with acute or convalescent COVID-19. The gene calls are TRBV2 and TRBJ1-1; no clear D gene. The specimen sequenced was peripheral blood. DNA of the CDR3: TGTGCCAGCACTGGAGGGATAACCTACACTGAAGCTTTCTTT. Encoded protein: CASTGGITYTEAFF. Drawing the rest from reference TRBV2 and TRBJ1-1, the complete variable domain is EPEVTQTPSHQVTQMGQEVILRCVPISNHLYFYWYRQILGQKVEFLVSFYNNEISEKSEIFDDQFSVERPDGSNFTLKIRSTKLEDSAMYFCASTGGITYTEAFFGQGTRLTVV.